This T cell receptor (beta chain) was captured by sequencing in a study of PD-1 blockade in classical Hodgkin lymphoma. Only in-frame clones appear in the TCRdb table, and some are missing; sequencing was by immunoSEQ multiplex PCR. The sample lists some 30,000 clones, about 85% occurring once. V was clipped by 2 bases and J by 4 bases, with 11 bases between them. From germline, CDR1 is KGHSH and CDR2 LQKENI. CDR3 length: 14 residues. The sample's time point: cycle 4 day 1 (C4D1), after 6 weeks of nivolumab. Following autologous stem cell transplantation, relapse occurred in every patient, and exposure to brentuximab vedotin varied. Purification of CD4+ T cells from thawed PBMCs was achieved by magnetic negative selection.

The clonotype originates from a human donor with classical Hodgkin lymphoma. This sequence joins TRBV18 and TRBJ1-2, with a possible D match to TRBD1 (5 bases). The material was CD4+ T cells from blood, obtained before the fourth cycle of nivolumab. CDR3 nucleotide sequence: TGTGCCAGCTCACCAGGGGGGGAGAGCTATGGCTACACCTTC. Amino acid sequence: CASSPGGESYGYTF.